Listed below are T cell receptor beta chains from one sample, sequenced in a study of T cell responses to AZD1222 COVID-19 vaccine. Method: immunoSEQ multiplex PCR; TCRdb's copy keeps in-frame clones and lacks some. The sample gives around 100,000 clones, 88% of which show up once; about 20% is in the top ten. The input for sequencing was peripheral blood, taken on day 0 of AZD1222 vaccination. The receptors shown here come from an adult in good health. CDR3s include the opening cysteine and the closing phenylalanine or tryptophan. A D gene is named only where the DNA matches it firmly. The size of a clone is reported for some rows only, either as once, few or many, or as a class for expanded clones.

j_call: TRBJ2-7
clone_size: .
d_call: .
v_call: TRBV27
cdr3_nt: TGTGCCAGCAGTCTCTCGGGGGTGGGGGCCTACGAGCAGTACTTC
cdr3_aa: CASSLSGVGAYEQYF

j_call: TRBJ1-2
clone_size: .
d_call: .
v_call: TRBV3-1/TRBV3-2
cdr3_nt: TGTGCCAGCAGCCAAGAGGCGGACGACTATGGCTACACCTTC
cdr3_aa: CASSQEADDYGYTF

j_call: TRBJ1-5
clone_size: .
d_call: .
v_call: TRBV9
cdr3_nt: TGTGCCAGCAGCGTAGGGGAGTATCAGCCCCAGCATTTT
cdr3_aa: CASSVGEYQPQHF

j_call: TRBJ1-3
clone_size: .
d_call: .
v_call: TRBV7-6
cdr3_nt: TGTGCCAGCAGCTTAGGGGGTGGATCTGGAAACACCATATATTTT
cdr3_aa: CASSLGGGSGNTIYF

j_call: TRBJ2-2
clone_size: once
d_call: .
v_call: TRBV5-1
cdr3_nt: TGCGCCAGCAGCGGTTTGACAGGCACCGGGGAGCTGTTTTTT
cdr3_aa: CASSGLTGTGELFF

j_call: TRBJ1-2
clone_size: .
d_call: TRBD1
v_call: TRBV6-4
cdr3_nt: TGTGCCAGCAGCTCAACACACTCCGGGACAGGGGTTGGCTACACCTTC
cdr3_aa: CASSSTHSGTGVGYTF

j_call: TRBJ1-1
clone_size: .
d_call: .
v_call: TRBV11-3
cdr3_nt: TGTGCCAGCAGCTTTTTGGACGGGTTGACTTTCTTT
cdr3_aa: CASSFLDGLTFF

j_call: TRBJ1-5
clone_size: .
d_call: .
v_call: TRBV18
cdr3_nt: TGTGCCAGCTCACCGGGAGAAAATCAGCCCCAGCATTTT
cdr3_aa: CASSPGENQPQHF

j_call: TRBJ1-5
clone_size: .
d_call: .
v_call: TRBV7-9
cdr3_nt: TGTGCCAGCAGTCCGTTGGGTGGGGGCTTGAATCAGCCCCAGCATTTT
cdr3_aa: CASSPLGGGLNQPQHF

j_call: TRBJ1-1
clone_size: .
d_call: .
v_call: TRBV3-1/TRBV3-2
cdr3_nt: TGTGCCAGCAGCCAAGATTCTGGGAACACTGAAGCTTTCTTT
cdr3_aa: CASSQDSGNTEAFF

j_call: TRBJ2-5
clone_size: .
d_call: TRBD2
v_call: TRBV13
cdr3_nt: TGTGCCAGCAGCTTCCCCACTAGCGGAGCGTACCAAGAGACCCAGTACTTC
cdr3_aa: CASSFPTSGAYQETQYF

j_call: TRBJ1-1
clone_size: .
d_call: .
v_call: TRBV15
cdr3_nt: TGTGCCACCAGCAGGACAGTGAACACTGAAGCTTTCTTT
cdr3_aa: CATSRTVNTEAFF

j_call: TRBJ1-2
clone_size: .
d_call: .
v_call: TRBV19
cdr3_nt: TGTGCCAGTAGCCCCCTAGGGCCGGATGGCTACACCTTC
cdr3_aa: CASSPLGPDGYTF

j_call: TRBJ1-4
clone_size: .
d_call: TRBD1
v_call: TRBV5-1
cdr3_nt: TGCGCCAGCAGCATAGGACAGGGAAGGGAAAAACTGTTTTTT
cdr3_aa: CASSIGQGREKLFF

j_call: TRBJ1-1
clone_size: .
d_call: .
v_call: TRBV28
cdr3_nt: TGTGCCAGCAGTTCCCCAGGGACGTACACTGAAGCTTTCTTT
cdr3_aa: CASSSPGTYTEAFF

j_call: TRBJ2-1
clone_size: .
d_call: TRBD2
v_call: TRBV28
cdr3_nt: TGTGCCAGCAGTTTGTATGTAGCGGGCTCCTACAATGAGCAGTTCTTC
cdr3_aa: CASSLYVAGSYNEQFF

j_call: TRBJ1-5
clone_size: .
d_call: .
v_call: TRBV28
cdr3_nt: TGTGCCAGCAGTTCCACCACAGCCCCGGGACAGCATTTT
cdr3_aa: CASSSTTAPGQHF

j_call: TRBJ2-7
clone_size: .
d_call: TRBD2
v_call: TRBV10-2
cdr3_nt: TGCGCCAGCAGCCAATCAGGACTAGCGGGGCAAAGGGAGCAGTACTTC
cdr3_aa: CASSQSGLAGQREQYF

j_call: TRBJ2-7
clone_size: .
d_call: TRBD1
v_call: TRBV6-2/TRBV6-3
cdr3_nt: TGTGCCAGCAGTCTCAGGACAGGGAACTACGAGCAGTACTTC
cdr3_aa: CASSLRTGNYEQYF

j_call: TRBJ2-5
clone_size: .
d_call: .
v_call: TRBV21-1
cdr3_nt: TGTGCCAGCAGTCCCCGGGACAGGCCGCGGGAGACCCAGTACTTC
cdr3_aa: CASSPRDRPRETQYF

j_call: TRBJ2-2
clone_size: .
d_call: .
v_call: TRBV11-3
cdr3_nt: TGTGCCAGCAGCCTCCGGGGGGCAGGCGCGAACACCGGGGAGCTGTTTTTT
cdr3_aa: CASSLRGAGANTGELFF

j_call: TRBJ2-7
clone_size: .
d_call: TRBD2
v_call: TRBV28
cdr3_nt: TGTGCCAGCACTTTAGGCGGGAGGGCCTACGAGCAGTACTTC
cdr3_aa: CASTLGGRAYEQYF

j_call: TRBJ2-7
clone_size: .
d_call: .
v_call: TRBV4-3
cdr3_nt: TGCGCCAGCAGCCAAGATCGGGCAGGGTACGAGCAGTACTTC
cdr3_aa: CASSQDRAGYEQYF

j_call: TRBJ1-1
clone_size: .
d_call: .
v_call: TRBV29-1
cdr3_nt: TGCAGCGTTGATCATCCGGGACGGAAGAACACTGAAGCTTTCTTT
cdr3_aa: CSVDHPGRKNTEAFF

j_call: TRBJ1-2
clone_size: once
d_call: .
v_call: TRBV27
cdr3_nt: TGTGCCAGCAGTTTACAGGGGTCTTATGGCTACACCTTC
cdr3_aa: CASSLQGSYGYTF

j_call: TRBJ1-4
clone_size: .
d_call: .
v_call: TRBV11-2
cdr3_nt: TGTGCCAGCAGCAGGGGGACACCGGGGGAAAAACTGTTTTTT
cdr3_aa: CASSRGTPGEKLFF

j_call: TRBJ1-4
clone_size: .
d_call: TRBD1
v_call: TRBV7-9
cdr3_nt: TGTGCCAGCAGCTTAGGACAGGGTAATGAAAAACTGTTTTTT
cdr3_aa: CASSLGQGNEKLFF

j_call: TRBJ2-1
clone_size: .
d_call: .
v_call: TRBV19
cdr3_nt: TGTGCCAGTAGTCCCCCCGGGCCCAGCCGGGGCGATGAGCAGTTCTTC
cdr3_aa: CASSPPGPSRGDEQFF

j_call: TRBJ2-2
clone_size: .
d_call: .
v_call: TRBV18
cdr3_nt: TGTGCCAGCTCACTAAGGACGGGGGAGCTGTTTTTT
cdr3_aa: CASSLRTGELFF

j_call: TRBJ1-2
clone_size: .
d_call: TRBD1
v_call: TRBV4-3
cdr3_nt: TGCGCCAGCAGGCAGGAACGACAGGGGAATAACTATGGCTACACCTTC
cdr3_aa: CASRQERQGNNYGYTF

j_call: TRBJ1-2
clone_size: .
d_call: .
v_call: TRBV10-1
cdr3_nt: TGCGCCAGCAGTGAGTCGACTGGCGGCAGCTATGGCTACACCTTC
cdr3_aa: CASSESTGGSYGYTF

j_call: TRBJ1-1
clone_size: few
d_call: .
v_call: TRBV16
cdr3_nt: TGTGCCAGCAGCCAGCGGGAAGAAGGGACTGAAGCTTTCTTT
cdr3_aa: CASSQREEGTEAFF

j_call: TRBJ2-1
clone_size: .
d_call: .
v_call: TRBV4-3
cdr3_nt: TGCGCCAGCAGCCATCAACGGGACCGAGAGCAGTTCTTC
cdr3_aa: CASSHQRDREQFF

j_call: TRBJ2-2
clone_size: .
d_call: .
v_call: TRBV9
cdr3_nt: TGTGCCAGCAGCGGGCAGACGAACACCGGGGAGCTGTTTTTT
cdr3_aa: CASSGQTNTGELFF

j_call: TRBJ2-6
clone_size: .
d_call: .
v_call: TRBV18
cdr3_nt: TGTGCCAGCTCACCGGGAACTGCTGGGGCCAACGTCCTGACTTTC
cdr3_aa: CASSPGTAGANVLTF

j_call: TRBJ2-3
clone_size: .
d_call: .
v_call: TRBV27
cdr3_nt: TGTGCCAGCAGGCCTTGGTCGGGTAGCACAGATACGCAGTATTTT
cdr3_aa: CASRPWSGSTDTQYF

j_call: TRBJ1-4
clone_size: .
d_call: .
v_call: TRBV6-5
cdr3_nt: TGTGCCAGCAGTTACTCCGGGTGGGGTGAAAAACTGTTTTTT
cdr3_aa: CASSYSGWGEKLFF

j_call: TRBJ2-2
clone_size: .
d_call: .
v_call: TRBV19
cdr3_nt: TGTGCCAGTAGTACCCCGACACCCGCGAACACCGGGGAGCTGTTTTTT
cdr3_aa: CASSTPTPANTGELFF

j_call: TRBJ2-1
clone_size: .
d_call: TRBD2
v_call: TRBV2
cdr3_nt: TGTGCCAGCAGTGAGAGCGGGGGCTCCTACAATGAGCAGTTCTTC
cdr3_aa: CASSESGGSYNEQFF

j_call: TRBJ2-1
clone_size: .
d_call: .
v_call: TRBV30
cdr3_nt: TGTGCCTGGCTTTCCTACAATGAGCAGTTCTTC
cdr3_aa: CAWLSYNEQFF

j_call: TRBJ1-2
clone_size: .
d_call: TRBD1
v_call: TRBV7-2
cdr3_nt: TGTGCCAGCAGAAAAGGACAGGTCCCGTCGGCTGGCTACACCTTC
cdr3_aa: CASRKGQVPSAGYTF